This T cell receptor beta chain stems from a study of T cell clones after liver transplantation (dated by TCRdb to about 2019). Looking at the study overall: ITN030ST, the source of the samples, was a randomized trial that attempted immunosuppression withdrawal within 2 years of liver transplantation. As an antigen-independent comparator for the donor-reactive sequences, third party-reactive TCRbeta sequences from pre-transplant MLRs were identified as well. The study cohort included 8 liver transplant recipients, of whom 3 were classified as tolerant and 5 as non-tolerant. The subjects received no induction therapy and were kept on standard immunosuppression until randomization at 12-24 months post-transplant. Tolerance was defined as complete withdrawal of immunosuppression for at least one year without a rise in liver enzymes beyond twice the upper limit of normal. Blood samples were collected pre-transplant, pre-randomization before withdrawal, and post-randomization after either full withdrawal or failed withdrawal. Donor-reactive T cell clones were identified using TCRbeta sequencing after a pre-transplant mixed lymphocyte reaction and were then followed in post-transplant blood. Of the eight recipients, a few were HCV-positive, while the remaining recipients had been transplanted for non-autoimmune, non-viral indications.

The paper's findings and limits, for the study overall: Because no allograft tissue specimens were available, donor-reactive T cells may have migrated into the graft instead of being deleted. In most of the 8 subjects, circulating donor-reactive CD4 TCRbeta sequences decreased significantly after transplant, regardless of tolerance or HCV status. Once repertoire turnover was taken into account, donor-reactive detection showed a significant reduction for CD4 in 7 of 8 subjects and for CD8 in 8 of 8. Donor-reactive sequences decreased more than third party-reactive sequences, which suggests partial antigen-specific deletion that was not related to withdrawal success. Low numbers of available donor cells limited the measurable donor-reactive repertoire in a couple of subjects. The conclusions were preliminary, being limited by small, heterogeneous patient numbers and by non-standardized post-transplant time points.

Frozen genomic DNA underwent high-throughput TCRbeta CDR3 sequencing by immunoSEQ, including PCR amplification, mapping, bias correction and internal controls. Per the original workflow: Only productive rearrangements were retained, and each unique TCRbeta sequence was defined by its CDR3 nucleotide sequence together with its V and J gene. Donor-reactive sequences required at least 5-fold expansion in CFSE-low cells versus unstimulated pre-transplant cells and at least 0.01% frequency. To ensure at least 90% detection power, minimum frequency thresholds were set for each subject based on that subject's lowest-template unstimulated sample. Jensen-Shannon divergence between the top 1000 TCRbeta sequences after and before transplant was used to measure repertoire turnover. Two-sided Fisher's exact tests were used to test for changes in the detection of donor-reactive sequences. TCRdb re-hosts the immuneACCESS table, in-frame sequences only. Its copies lack some clones; in the studies checked, an unresolved V gene accounts for under half of them, and the cause for the rest is not known. Clone size and the V and J calls come from that table; the DNA yielded D and trimming. Here the sample has approximately 68,000 clones; 80% occur a single time. The ten top clones hold about 0.6% of the sample.

CDR1 and CDR2 are read off the germline V gene as MDHEN and SYDVKM. Trimming removed 6 bases from V and 5 bases from J; the gene matches leave 9 bases unexplained. The CDR3 numbers 15 residues from cysteine through phenylalanine. Only CDR3 DNA remains: 45 bases, in frame from the first base. The time point label here, explained by the study, means: pre-transplant. Unstimulated PBMCs, after thawing, were stained for CD3, CD4 and CD8 and then FACS-sorted into CD3+CD4+ and CD3+CD8+ populations. All 8 studied subjects were randomized to immunosuppression withdrawal. The Qiagen DNeasy Blood and Tissue Kit was used for genomic DNA isolation. Only one count was recorded for this clone. What this receptor recognizes is not known. Nothing much larger sits one base from this clone, and base qualities are not available.

The material was CD4+ T cells from blood, obtained before liver transplant. This chain is built from TRBV28 and TRBJ1-5, and 8 junction bases match TRBD1. This TCR derives from a human donor who received a liver transplant. The DNA reads as follows: TGTGCCAGCAGACGGGCGGACAGGGAAGATCAGCCCCAGCATTTT. This codes for CASRRADREDQPQHF.